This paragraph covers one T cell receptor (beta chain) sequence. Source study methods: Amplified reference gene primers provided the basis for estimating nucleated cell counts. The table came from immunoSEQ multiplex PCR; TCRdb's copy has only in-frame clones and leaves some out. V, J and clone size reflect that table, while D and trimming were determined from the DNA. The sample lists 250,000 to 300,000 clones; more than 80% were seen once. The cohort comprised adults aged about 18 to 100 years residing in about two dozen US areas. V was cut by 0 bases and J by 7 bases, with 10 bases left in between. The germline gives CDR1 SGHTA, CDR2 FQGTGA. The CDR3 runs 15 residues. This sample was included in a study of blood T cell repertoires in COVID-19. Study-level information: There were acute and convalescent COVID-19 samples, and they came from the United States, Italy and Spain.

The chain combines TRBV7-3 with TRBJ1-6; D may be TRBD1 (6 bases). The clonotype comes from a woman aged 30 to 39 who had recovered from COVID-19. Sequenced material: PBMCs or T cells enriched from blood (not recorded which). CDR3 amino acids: CASSLTKGENSPLHF. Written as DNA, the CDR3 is TGTGCCAGCAGCTTAACCAAGGGGGAGAATTCACCCCTCCACTTT.